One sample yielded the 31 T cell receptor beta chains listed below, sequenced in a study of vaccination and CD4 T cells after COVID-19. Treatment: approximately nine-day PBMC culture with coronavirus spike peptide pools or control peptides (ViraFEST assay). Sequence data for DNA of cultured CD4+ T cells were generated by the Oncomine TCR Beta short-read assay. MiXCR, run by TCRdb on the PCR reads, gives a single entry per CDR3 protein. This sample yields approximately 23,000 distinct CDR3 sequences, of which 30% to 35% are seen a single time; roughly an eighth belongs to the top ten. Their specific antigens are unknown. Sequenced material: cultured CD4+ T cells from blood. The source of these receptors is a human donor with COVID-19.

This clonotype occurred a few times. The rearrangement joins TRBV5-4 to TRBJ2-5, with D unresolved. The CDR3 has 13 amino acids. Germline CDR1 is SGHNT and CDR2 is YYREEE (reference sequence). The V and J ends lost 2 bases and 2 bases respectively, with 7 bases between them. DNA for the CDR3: TGTGCCAGCAGCTTCCAGCCGCAAGAGACCCAGTACTTC. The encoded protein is CASSFQPQETQYF. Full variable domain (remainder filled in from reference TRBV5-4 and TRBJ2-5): ETGVTQSPTHLIKTRGQQVTLRCSSQSGHNTVSWYQQALGQGPQFIFQYYREEENGRGNFPPRFSGLQFPNYSSELNVNALELDDSALYLCASSFQPQETQYFGPGTRLLVL.

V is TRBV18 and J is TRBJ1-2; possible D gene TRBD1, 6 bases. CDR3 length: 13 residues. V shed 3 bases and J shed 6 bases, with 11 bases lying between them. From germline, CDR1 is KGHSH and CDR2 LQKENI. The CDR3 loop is CASSPSRGNGYTF. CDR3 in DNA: TGTGCCAGCTCACCCTCCAGGGGCAATGGCTACACCTTC. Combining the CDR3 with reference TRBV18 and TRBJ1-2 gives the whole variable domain NAGVMQNPRHLVRRRGQEARLRCSPMKGHSHVYWYRQLPEEGLKFMVYLQKENIIDESGMPKERFSAEFPKEGPSILRIQQVVRGDSAAYFCASSPSRGNGYTFGSGTRLTVV.

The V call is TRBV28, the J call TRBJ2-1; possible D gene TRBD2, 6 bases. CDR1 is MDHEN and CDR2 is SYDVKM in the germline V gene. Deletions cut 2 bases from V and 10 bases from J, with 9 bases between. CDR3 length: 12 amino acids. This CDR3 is CASSLGAGEQFF. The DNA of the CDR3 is TGTGCCAGCAGTTTAGGTGCGGGGGAGCAGTTCTTC.

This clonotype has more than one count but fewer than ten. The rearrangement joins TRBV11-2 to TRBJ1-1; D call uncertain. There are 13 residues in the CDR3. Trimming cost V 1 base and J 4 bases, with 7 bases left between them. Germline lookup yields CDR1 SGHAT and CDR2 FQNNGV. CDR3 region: CASSLAGITEAFF. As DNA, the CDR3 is TGTGCCAGCAGCTTAGCCGGGATCACTGAAGCTTTCTTT.

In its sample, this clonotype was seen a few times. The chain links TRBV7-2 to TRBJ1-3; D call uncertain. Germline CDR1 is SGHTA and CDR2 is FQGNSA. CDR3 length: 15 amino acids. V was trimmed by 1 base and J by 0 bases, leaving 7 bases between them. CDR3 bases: TGTGCCAGCAGCTTAGACGGTCGCTCTGGAAACACCATATATTTT. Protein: CASSLDGRSGNTIYF.

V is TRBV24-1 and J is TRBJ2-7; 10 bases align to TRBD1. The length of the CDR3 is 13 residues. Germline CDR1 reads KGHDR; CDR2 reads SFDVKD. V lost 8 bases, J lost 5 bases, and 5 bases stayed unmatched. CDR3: CATTKDRGNEQYF. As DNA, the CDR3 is TGTGCCACCACCAAGGACAGGGGGAACGAGCAGTACTTC.

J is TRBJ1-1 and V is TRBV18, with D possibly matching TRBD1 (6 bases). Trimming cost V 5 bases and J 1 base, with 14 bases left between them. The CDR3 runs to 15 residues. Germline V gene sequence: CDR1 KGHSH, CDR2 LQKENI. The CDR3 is CASSIPGHKNTEAFF. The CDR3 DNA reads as TGTGCCAGCTCAATACCGGGACACAAGAACACTGAAGCTTTCTTT.

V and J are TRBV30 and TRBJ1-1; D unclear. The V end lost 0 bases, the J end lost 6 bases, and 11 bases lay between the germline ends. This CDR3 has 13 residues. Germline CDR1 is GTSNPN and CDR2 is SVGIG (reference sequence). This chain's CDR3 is CAWSVQPGSEAFF. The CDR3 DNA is TGTGCCTGGAGTGTACAACCGGGGTCTGAAGCTTTCTTT.

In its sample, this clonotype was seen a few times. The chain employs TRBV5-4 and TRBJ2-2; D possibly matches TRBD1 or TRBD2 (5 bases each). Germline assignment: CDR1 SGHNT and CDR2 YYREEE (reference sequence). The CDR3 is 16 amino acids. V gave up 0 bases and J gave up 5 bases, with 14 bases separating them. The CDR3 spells CASSLGSRGATGELFF. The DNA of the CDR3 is TGTGCCAGCAGCTTGGGATCGCGAGGGGCTACCGGGGAGCTGTTTTTT.

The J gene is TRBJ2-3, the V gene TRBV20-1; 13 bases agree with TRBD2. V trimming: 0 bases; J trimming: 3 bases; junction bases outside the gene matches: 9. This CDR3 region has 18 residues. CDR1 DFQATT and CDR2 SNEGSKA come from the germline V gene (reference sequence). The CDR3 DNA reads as TGCAGTGCTAGAGATACTAGCGGGAGGGTAAGGGGTACAGATACGCAGTATTTT. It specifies CSARDTSGRVRGTDTQYF.

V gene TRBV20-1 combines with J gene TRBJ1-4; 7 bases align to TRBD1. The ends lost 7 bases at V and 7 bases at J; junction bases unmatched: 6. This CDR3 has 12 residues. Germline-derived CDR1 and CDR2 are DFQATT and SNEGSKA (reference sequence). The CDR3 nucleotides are TGCAGTGGGGGACAGAGAGGTGAAAAACTGTTTTTT. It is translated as CSGGQRGEKLFF.

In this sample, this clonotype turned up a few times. The CDR3 DNA follows: TGTGCCAGCAGTTCAGGAGTACCACCCTTAAGCACAGATACGCAGTATTTT. This encodes CASSSGVPPLSTDTQYF. The chain carries TRBV6-5 and TRBJ2-3; D unresolved. Trimming left V 4 bases short and J 0 bases short, with 17 bases between. The V gene's germline CDR1 is MNHEY and CDR2 SVGAGI. The CDR3 is 17 amino acids.

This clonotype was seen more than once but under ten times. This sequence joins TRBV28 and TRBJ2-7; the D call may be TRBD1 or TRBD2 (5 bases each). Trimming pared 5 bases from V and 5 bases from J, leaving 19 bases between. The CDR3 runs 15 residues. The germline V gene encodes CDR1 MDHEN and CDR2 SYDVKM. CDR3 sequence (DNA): TGTGCCAGCAGTCCCCTGCGAGGGGCTAATAACGAGCAGTACTTC. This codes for CASSPLRGANNEQYF.

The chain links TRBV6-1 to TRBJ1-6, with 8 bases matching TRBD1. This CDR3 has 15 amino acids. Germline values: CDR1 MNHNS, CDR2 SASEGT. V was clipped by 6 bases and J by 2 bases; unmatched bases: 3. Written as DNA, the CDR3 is TGTGCCAGCAGACAGACAGGGGCCTATAATTCACCCCTCCACTTT. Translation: CASRQTGAYNSPLHF.

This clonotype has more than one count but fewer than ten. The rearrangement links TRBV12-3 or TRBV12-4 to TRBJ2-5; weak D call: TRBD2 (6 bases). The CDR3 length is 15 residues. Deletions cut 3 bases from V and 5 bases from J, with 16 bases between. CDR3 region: CASSLDGRGRETQYF. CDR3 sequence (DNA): TGTGCCAGCAGTTTGGATGGGCGGGGAAGGGAGACCCAGTACTTC.

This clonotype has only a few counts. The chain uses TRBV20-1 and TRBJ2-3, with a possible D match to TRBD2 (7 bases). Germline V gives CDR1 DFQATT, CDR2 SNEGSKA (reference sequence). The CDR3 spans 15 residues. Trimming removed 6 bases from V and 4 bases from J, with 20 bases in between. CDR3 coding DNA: TGCAGTGCCACGGGGAGGGGGGGCCGCGCAGATACGCAGTATTTT. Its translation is CSATGRGGRADTQYF.

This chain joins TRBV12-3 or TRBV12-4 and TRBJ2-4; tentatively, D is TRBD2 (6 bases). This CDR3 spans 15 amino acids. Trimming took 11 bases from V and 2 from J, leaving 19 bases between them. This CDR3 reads CAGGGPVATKNIQYF. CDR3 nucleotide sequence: TGTGCCGGTGGAGGGCCAGTCGCGACCAAAAACATTCAGTACTTC.

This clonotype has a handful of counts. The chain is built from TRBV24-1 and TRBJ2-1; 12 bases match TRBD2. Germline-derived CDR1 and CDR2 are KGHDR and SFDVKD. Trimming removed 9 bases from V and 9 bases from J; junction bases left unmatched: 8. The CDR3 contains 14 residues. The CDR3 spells CATSASGGAGEQFF. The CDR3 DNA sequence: TGTGCCACCTCAGCTAGCGGGGGGGCCGGTGAGCAGTTCTTC.

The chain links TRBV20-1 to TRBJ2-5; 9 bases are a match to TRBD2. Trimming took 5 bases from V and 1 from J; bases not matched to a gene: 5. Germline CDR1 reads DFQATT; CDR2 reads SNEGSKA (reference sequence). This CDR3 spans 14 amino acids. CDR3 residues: CSASSRGGQETQYF. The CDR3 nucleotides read TGCAGTGCTTCCTCGCGGGGGGGCCAAGAGACCCAGTACTTC.

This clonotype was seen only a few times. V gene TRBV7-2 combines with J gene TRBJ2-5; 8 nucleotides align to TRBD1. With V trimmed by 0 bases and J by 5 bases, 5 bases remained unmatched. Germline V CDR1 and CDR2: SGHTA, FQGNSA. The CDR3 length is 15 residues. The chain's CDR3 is CASSLARQGRETQYF. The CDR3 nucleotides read TGTGCCAGCAGCTTAGCGCGACAGGGGAGGGAGACCCAGTACTTC.

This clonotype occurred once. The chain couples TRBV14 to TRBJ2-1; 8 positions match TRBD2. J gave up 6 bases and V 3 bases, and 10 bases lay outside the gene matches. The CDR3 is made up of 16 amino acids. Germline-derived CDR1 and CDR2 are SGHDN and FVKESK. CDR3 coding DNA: TGTGCCAGCAGCCAGTCCGGGACTAGTCCCGTCAATGAGCAGTTCTTC. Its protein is CASSQSGTSPVNEQFF.

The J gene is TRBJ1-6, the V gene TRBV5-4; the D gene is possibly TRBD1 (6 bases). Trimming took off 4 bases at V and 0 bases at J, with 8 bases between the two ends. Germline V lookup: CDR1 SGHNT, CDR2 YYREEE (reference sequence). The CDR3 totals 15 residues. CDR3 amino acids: CASSPDSSYNSPLHF. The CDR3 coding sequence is TGTGCCAGCAGCCCGGACAGCTCCTATAATTCACCCCTCCACTTT.

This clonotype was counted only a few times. The CDR3 reads CATHRQGAREQYF. CDR3 bases: TGTGCCACCCACCGACAGGGGGCGCGCGAGCAGTACTTC. The rearrangement links TRBV27 to TRBJ2-7; 10 bases are shared with TRBD1. CDR1 is MNHEY, CDR2 SMNVEV, per germline (reference sequence). J gave up 6 bases and V 10 bases, and 9 bases lay outside the gene matches. The CDR3 covers 13 residues.

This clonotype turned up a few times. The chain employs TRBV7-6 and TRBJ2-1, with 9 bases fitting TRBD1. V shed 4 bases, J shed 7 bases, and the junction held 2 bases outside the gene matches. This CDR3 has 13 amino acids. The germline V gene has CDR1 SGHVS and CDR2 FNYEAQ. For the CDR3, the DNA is TGTGCCAGCAGCTCCGGACAGGGGAATGAGCAGTTCTTC. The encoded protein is CASSSGQGNEQFF.

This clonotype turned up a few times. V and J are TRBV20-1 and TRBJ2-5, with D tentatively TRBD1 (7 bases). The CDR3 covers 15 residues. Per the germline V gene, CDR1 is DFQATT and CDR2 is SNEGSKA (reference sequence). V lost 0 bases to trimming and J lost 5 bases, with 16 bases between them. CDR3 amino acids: CSARDRLPGGETQYF. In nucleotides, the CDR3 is TGCAGTGCTAGAGATCGCCTCCCAGGGGGGGAGACCCAGTACTTC.

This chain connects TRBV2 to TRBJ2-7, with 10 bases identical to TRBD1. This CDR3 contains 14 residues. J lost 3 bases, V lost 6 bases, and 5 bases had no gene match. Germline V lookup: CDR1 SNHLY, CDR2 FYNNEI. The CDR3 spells CASRHRTGGYEQYF. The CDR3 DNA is TGTGCCAGCAGGCACAGGACAGGGGGCTACGAGCAGTACTTC. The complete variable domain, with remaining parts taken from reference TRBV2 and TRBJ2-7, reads EPEVTQTPSHQVTQMGQEVILRCVPISNHLYFYWYRQILGQKVEFLVSFYNNEISEKSEIFDDQFSVERPDGSNFTLKIRSTKLEDSAMYFCASRHRTGGYEQYFGPGTRLTVT.

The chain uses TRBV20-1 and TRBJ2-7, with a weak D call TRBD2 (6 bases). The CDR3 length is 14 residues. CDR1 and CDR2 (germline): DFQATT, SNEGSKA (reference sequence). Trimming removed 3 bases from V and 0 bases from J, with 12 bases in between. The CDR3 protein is CSARPGGNSYEQYF. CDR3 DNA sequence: TGCAGTGCTAGGCCTGGGGGGAACTCCTACGAGCAGTACTTC.

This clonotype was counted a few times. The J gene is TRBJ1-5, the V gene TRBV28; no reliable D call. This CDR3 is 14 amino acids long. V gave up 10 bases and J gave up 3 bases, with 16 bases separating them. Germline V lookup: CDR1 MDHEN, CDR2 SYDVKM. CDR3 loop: CATTLLGPNQPQHF. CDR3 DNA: TGTGCCACGACATTATTAGGACCCAATCAGCCCCAGCATTTT.

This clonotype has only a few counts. In DNA, the CDR3 is TGTGCCAGCAGTTACTTCGGCGGGGGGGGCCAAGAGACCCAGTACTTC. As protein: CASSYFGGGGQETQYF. V and J are TRBV6-5 and TRBJ2-5, with TRBD2 identical over 9 bases. The CDR3 covers 16 residues. V lost 1 base to trimming and J lost 1 base; unmatched junction nucleotides: 4. CDR1 is MNHEY, CDR2 SVGAGI, per germline.

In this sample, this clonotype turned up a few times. The CDR3 coding sequence is TGTGCCAGTAGTAAAAGACAGACCAGGGACACTGAAGCTTTCTTT. This gives the protein CASSKRQTRDTEAFF. The chain uses TRBV19 and TRBJ1-1; D is perhaps TRBD1 (5 bases). V dropped 4 bases and J dropped 3 bases, with 15 bases sitting between them. CDR1 is LNHDA and CDR2 is SQIVND in the germline V gene (reference sequence). The CDR3 covers 15 residues.

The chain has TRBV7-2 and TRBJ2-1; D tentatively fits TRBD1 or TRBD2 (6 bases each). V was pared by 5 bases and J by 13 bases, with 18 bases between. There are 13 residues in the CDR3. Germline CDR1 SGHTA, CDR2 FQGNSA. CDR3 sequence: CASSPYDRGPQFF. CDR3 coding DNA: TGTGCCAGCAGCCCTTATGACCGGGGGCCACAGTTCTTC.